This T cell receptor beta chain is drawn from a study of cytomegalovirus exposure and HLA in healthy donors. Overall study: An early release of data contained some 80 million unique TCRs, which came from HLA-typed donors. General study points: Generally TCR sequences proved uncommon, though certain public TCRs appeared in numerous donors. The authors later found most CMV-associated TCR beta chains appeared HLA-restricted.

In regard to this clone: Its antigen remains unknown.

The CDR3 is made up of 12 amino acids. V trimming: 5 bases; J trimming: 7 bases; junction bases outside the gene matches: 4. The V gene's germline CDR1 is MDHEN and CDR2 SYDVKM. The PCR had 60 Vbeta and 13 Jbeta primers. Sequencing was performed with immunoSEQ multiplex PCR; in TCRdb, only in-frame clones are kept and a portion is missing. The data hold 150,000 or so clones, with approximately 80% observed a single time. The sequenced sample was PBMCs. The receptor's source is a man aged 30 to 39 in good health and CMV-seropositive. The chain carries TRBV28 and TRBJ1-2; the match to TRBD1 covers 7 bases. CDR3 bases: TGTGCCAGCAGTCAACAGGGGTGTGGCTACACCTTC. It is translated as CASSQQGCGYTF.